This entry features one TCR beta chain sequence. The antigen is not known. Produced via immunoSEQ multiplex PCR; TCRdb's table is partial and in-frame only. The table includes over 100,000 clones, 45% to 65% detected once. These data belong to a study of cytotoxic CD8 clonotypes in ibrutinib-treated CLL. Study-wide findings and caveats: Public clonotypes were rare and shrank or held steady on treatment.

V was clipped by 4 bases and J by 3 bases; unmatched bases: 6. The length of the CDR3 is 15 residues. Germline V gives CDR1 SNHLY, CDR2 FYNNEI. The receptor was isolated from a human donor with chronic lymphocytic leukemia. Sample: PBMCs, taken after 24 months of ibrutinib treatment. The genes are TRBV2 and TRBJ2-7, with 10 bases fitting TRBD2. CDR3 in DNA: TGTGCCAGCAGTGTGTCTAGCGGGGGAATCTACGAGCAGTACTTC. Translating gives CASSVSSGGIYEQYF.